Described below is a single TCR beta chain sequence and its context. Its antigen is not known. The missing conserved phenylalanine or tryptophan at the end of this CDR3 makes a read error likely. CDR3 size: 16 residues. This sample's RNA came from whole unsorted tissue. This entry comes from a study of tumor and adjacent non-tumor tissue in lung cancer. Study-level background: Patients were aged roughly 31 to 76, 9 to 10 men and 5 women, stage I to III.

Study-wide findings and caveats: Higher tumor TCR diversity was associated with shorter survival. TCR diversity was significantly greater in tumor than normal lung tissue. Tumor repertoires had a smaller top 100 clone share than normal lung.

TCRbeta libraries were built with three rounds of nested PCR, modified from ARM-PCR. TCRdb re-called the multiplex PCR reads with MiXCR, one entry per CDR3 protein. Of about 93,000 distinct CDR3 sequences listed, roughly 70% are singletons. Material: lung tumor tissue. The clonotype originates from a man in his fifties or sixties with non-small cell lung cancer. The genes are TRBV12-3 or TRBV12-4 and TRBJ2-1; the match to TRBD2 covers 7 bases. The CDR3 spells CGSSLEGGPVWNEQFL. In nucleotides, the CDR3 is TGTGGCAGCAGTTTAGAGGGAGGGCCTGTTTGGAATGAGCAGTTCCTC.